This T cell receptor beta chain came from a study of T cells in localized non-small cell lung cancer. This clone was seen a few times. Its specificity is not known. Here immunoSEQ multiplex PCR was the method, and the copy in TCRdb shows in-frame clones only, minus some. The sample includes under 6,000 clones, approximately 30% of them seen just once. Study-wide results and caveats: When the top 100 tumor clones were examined, a median approximately 54 of them also appeared in the adjacent lung, which was paired and uninvolved. Investigators sequenced only a single tumor region, leaving heterogeneity possible. Overall survival was longer when the density of T cells in the blood was higher.

The ends were cut back, 6 bases at V and 6 bases at J, with 17 bases in the middle. Germline-derived CDR1 and CDR2 are SGHNT and YENEEA. The CDR3 has 14 residues. This sample comprised lung tumor tissue, obtained before any cancer treatment. The sequence was obtained from a man aged 35 to 69 with stage III squamous cell lung carcinoma. The chain links TRBV11-3 to TRBJ2-5, with D possibly matching TRBD2 (6 bases). The chain's CDR3 is CASSPSTSLQTQYF. The CDR3 DNA reads as TGTGCCAGCAGTCCCTCAACTAGCTTGCAGACCCAGTACTTC. Combining the CDR3 with reference TRBV11-3 and TRBJ2-5 gives the whole variable domain EAGVVQSPRYKIIEKKQPVAFWCNPISGHNTLYWYLQNLGQGPELLIRYENEEAVDDSQLPKDRFSAERLKGVDSTLKIQPAELGDSAVYLCASSPSTSLQTQYFGPGTRLLVL.